This TCR beta chain comes out of a study of a mutant IDH1 vaccine in newly diagnosed glioma. About the study: The patients were given eight vaccinations, one each in weeks 1, 3, 5, 7, 11, 15, 19 and 23. Following radiotherapy alone, or alongside temozolomide cycles, vaccination was started after an interval of 4-6 weeks. Those enrolled had earlier been treated with radiotherapy, temozolomide, or both, mostly both.

Study observations and caveats: Seemingly, top peripheral T cell clonotype changes bore no relation to pseudoprogression.

Only in-frame clones appear in the TCRdb table, and some are missing; sequencing was by immunoSEQ multiplex PCR. Of around 40,000 clones in the sample, about 81% were seen once. There are 14 residues in the CDR3. V was shortened by 1 base and J by 5 bases, with 14 bases between the two germline ends. Germline values: CDR1 SQVTM, CDR2 ANQGSEA. The time point: week 23, last vaccination. All doses held 300 ug of mutant IDH1 20-mer peptide, with topical imiquimod. This clone has only one observation. Its antigen is undetermined. Sequenced here: PBMCs, sampled from a glioma patient whose treatment included an IDH1 peptide vaccine. J is TRBJ1-2 and V is TRBV29-1, with D possibly being TRBD1 (6 bases). The sequence was collected from a woman between 18 and 29 years old with glioma. Some clones in this sample may be carry-over from other donors' samples. The CDR3: CSVEGGARAYGYTF. CDR3 sequence (DNA): TGCAGCGTTGAAGGGGGGGCGCGGGCTTATGGCTACACCTTC.